The subject of this entry is one T cell receptor beta chain. Its antigen is still unknown. This record belongs to a study of blood T cells in healthy people across ages. It was with a sample-barcoded 5' primer and a J-beta primer mix that a second PCR of roughly 6 to 12 cycles was run. In TCRdb, the 5' RACE reads were re-called with MiXCR into one record per CDR3 protein. The repertoire has about 730,000 distinct CDR3 sequences, roughly 44% of them found once; the top ten carry approximately 22%. The study's findings and limits: Long-lived and aged donors differed, with more naive CD4+ cells and higher diversity in the long-lived. In older individuals, TCR beta diversity per million T cells was lower, falling roughly linearly with age.

This CDR3 contains 15 residues. CDR1 is SGHDN, CDR2 FVKESK, per germline. Between the trimmed V and J ends, which lost 5 bases and 5 bases, there was a span of 16 bases. The sequence came from an older woman in good health. J is TRBJ1-5 and V is TRBV14; no clear D gene. The specimen was blood. CDR3 coding DNA: TGTGCCAGCAGCGAAGCCAGTACGGTGGATCAGCCCCAGCATTTT. Protein sequence: CASSEASTVDQPQHF. The whole variable domain, remainder taken from reference TRBV14 and TRBJ1-5, is EAGVTQFPSHSVIEKGQTVTLRCDPISGHDNLYWYRRVMGKEIKFLLHFVKESKQDESGMPNNRFLAERTGGTYSTLKVQPAELEDSGVYFCASSEASTVDQPQHFGDGTRLSIL.